One and the same sample provided the 24 T cell receptor beta chains below, sequenced in a study of OX40 agonist ivuxolimab in advanced cancers. Using immunoSEQ multiplex PCR, the repertoire was profiled, and TCRdb retains in-frame clones only, with some absent. Of some 77,000 clones detected, about 90% appear once; the ten largest clones hold approximately 2%. This sample comprised CD4+ or CD8+ T cells sorted from blood, obtained in a trial of the OX40 agonist ivuxolimab. All receptors come from an adult with an advanced solid tumor such as melanoma, head and neck, liver or kidney cancer.

The rearrangement links TRBV15 to TRBJ2-2, with D uncertain. Trimming left V 5 bases short and J 0 bases short, with 10 bases between. The germline CDR1 and CDR2 sequences are LNHNV and YYDKDF (reference sequence). This CDR3 is built from 15 residues. CDR3 in amino acids: CATSSRGSNTGELFF. The CDR3 DNA is TGTGCCACCAGCTCCCGAGGTTCGAACACCGGGGAGCTGTTTTTT. The variable domain in full, completed from reference TRBV15 and TRBJ2-2, reads DAMVIQNPRYQVTQFGKPVTLSCSQTLNHNVMYWYQQKSSQAPKLLFHYYDKDFNNEADTPDNFQSRRPNTSFCFLDIRSPGLGDTAMYLCATSSRGSNTGELFFGEGSRLTVL.

The V and J genes are TRBV5-1 and TRBJ2-5; D remains unclear. The V gene's germline CDR1 is SGHRS and CDR2 YFSETQ. Trimming removed 4 bases from V and 2 bases from J, with 3 bases in between. The CDR3 loop spans 11 amino acids. The CDR3 DNA sequence: TGCGCCAGCAGCGTACAAGAGACCCAGTACTTC. This sequence encodes CASSVQETQYF.

The V gene is TRBV18, the J gene TRBJ2-5; 7 bases align to TRBD2. This CDR3 region has 13 residues. Germline CDR1 and CDR2: KGHSH and LQKENI. V dropped 6 bases and J dropped 7; count of bases not matched to a gene: 8. CDR3 amino acids: CASSPPGEGTQYF. CDR3 sequence (DNA): TGTGCCAGCTCCCCCCCGGGGGAGGGGACCCAGTACTTC.

The chain couples TRBV7-6 to TRBJ2-1; 15 bases line up with TRBD2. Germline CDR1 SGHVS, CDR2 FNYEAQ. V was pared by 5 bases and J by 12 bases, with 8 bases of the junction left unmatched. This CDR3 is 15 amino acids long. The CDR3: CASSQRTSGRAMQFF. CDR3 DNA sequence: TGTGCCAGCAGCCAGAGGACTAGCGGGAGGGCGATGCAGTTCTTC.

This clone was seen only once. This chain links TRBV5-1 with TRBJ1-1; 11 nucleotides align to TRBD1. Germline V gene data show CDR1 as SGHRS and CDR2 as YFSETQ. The CDR3 totals 18 residues. The V segment lost 0 bases and the J segment 2 bases; nucleotides outside the gene matches: 9. The CDR3 here is CASSLAPGQGVGNTEAFF. The CDR3 nucleotides read TGCGCCAGCAGCTTGGCTCCGGGACAGGGGGTAGGAAACACTGAAGCTTTCTTT.

V usage is TRBV10-3 and J usage is TRBJ2-3, with no clear D. Trimming cost V 4 bases and J 6 bases, with 11 bases left between them. Per the germline V gene, CDR1 is ENHRY and CDR2 is SYGVKD. The CDR3 spans 13 residues. The CDR3 region has the DNA TGTGCCATCAGTGGGTTCGATGGGGATACGCAGTATTTT. Its translation: CAISGFDGDTQYF.

The chain has TRBV7-2 and TRBJ2-1; TRBD1 aligns across 8 bases. V was clipped by 3 bases and J by 4 bases; unmatched bases: 5. The germline gives CDR1 SGHTA, CDR2 FQGNSA. This CDR3 comprises 15 residues. CDR3 in amino acids: CASSFDRGVYNEQFF. The CDR3 nucleotides read TGTGCCAGCAGCTTTGACAGGGGAGTTTACAATGAGCAGTTCTTC.

This rearrangement joins TRBV6-1 to TRBJ1-2; a weak D match, TRBD1 (5 bases). Trimming removed 8 bases from V and 2 bases from J, with 9 bases in between. The CDR3 has 12 residues. The germline V gene has CDR1 MNHNS and CDR2 SASEGT. The CDR3 DNA reads as TGTGCCAGCGACAGAGACAACTATGGCTACACCTTC. As protein: CASDRDNYGYTF.

V usage is TRBV18 and J usage is TRBJ1-1, with TRBD1 matching over 9 bases. The V gene's germline CDR1 is KGHSH and CDR2 LQKENI. The ends lost 3 bases at V and 4 bases at J; junction bases unmatched: 9. This CDR3 has 16 amino acids. CDR3 nucleotides: TGTGCCAGCTCACCCCCACGGGACAGGGTCAGCACTGAAGCTTTCTTT. It is translated as CASSPPRDRVSTEAFF.

V and J are TRBV10-3 and TRBJ1-5; a weak D match, TRBD1 (6 bases). Trimming stripped 0 bases from V and 0 bases from J, with 12 bases between. The CDR3 consists of 17 residues. The germline V gene encodes CDR1 ENHRY and CDR2 SYGVKD. CDR3 residues: CAISESTGGLSNQPQHF. CDR3 sequence (DNA): TGTGCCATCAGTGAGTCCACGGGGGGCCTTAGCAATCAGCCCCAGCATTTT.

J is TRBJ2-7 and V is TRBV7-9; 9 nucleotides line up with TRBD1. V shed 4 bases, J shed 4 bases, and the junction held 8 bases outside the gene matches. The germline gives CDR1 SEHNR, CDR2 FQNEAQ (reference sequence). The CDR3 spans 15 residues. The DNA of the CDR3 is TGTGCCAGCAGCTCCGCCGGGACAGGGCAGTACGAGCAGTACTTC. Its protein product is CASSSAGTGQYEQYF.

This clone was detected once. This chain connects TRBV6-5 to TRBJ2-4, with D possibly TRBD1 on 6 matching bases. The CDR3 loop spans 15 amino acids. Germline lookup yields CDR1 MNHEY and CDR2 SVGAGI. Trimming took 7 bases from V and 0 from J, leaving 13 bases between them. CDR3 protein: CASMGHSLAKNIQYF. CDR3 coding DNA: TGTGCCAGCATGGGACACAGCTTAGCCAAAAACATTCAGTACTTC.

The chain links TRBV15 to TRBJ2-1; 11 nucleotides align to TRBD2. Germline assignment: CDR1 LNHNV and CDR2 YYDKDF (reference sequence). This CDR3 is built from 16 residues. With V trimmed by 2 bases and J by 7 bases, 7 bases remained unmatched. The CDR3 nucleotides read TGTGCCACCAGCAGACGACTTAGCGGGAGGGCTAATGAGCAGTTCTTC. This codes for CATSRRLSGRANEQFF. Filled out from reference TRBV15 and TRBJ2-1, the complete variable domain reads DAMVIQNPRYQVTQFGKPVTLSCSQTLNHNVMYWYQQKSSQAPKLLFHYYDKDFNNEADTPDNFQSRRPNTSFCFLDIRSPGLGDTAMYLCATSRRLSGRANEQFFGPGTRLTVL.

The chain combines TRBV2 with TRBJ2-5, with D possibly TRBD1 on 8 matching bases. The CDR3 runs to 16 residues. Looked up from germline, CDR1 is SNHLY and CDR2 is FYNNEI. The V end was cut by 6 bases, the J end by 4 bases, with 21 bases between. The CDR3 sequence is CASRRGGAGGAETQYF. The DNA of the CDR3 is TGTGCCAGCAGGAGGGGGGGGGCAGGGGGCGCAGAGACCCAGTACTTC.

The V call is TRBV5-6, the J call TRBJ1-2; TRBD1 is a possible D gene (6 bases). Germline lookup yields CDR1 SGHDT and CDR2 YYEEEE. This CDR3 has 12 amino acids. V dropped 0 bases and J dropped 7 bases, with 7 bases sitting between them. The DNA for the CDR3 is TGTGCCAGCAGCTTGGTCAGGGGTGGCTACACCTTC. It codes for CASSLVRGGYTF.

This clone was seen just once. The chain combines TRBV18 with TRBJ1-1; weak D call: TRBD1 (5 bases). The CDR3 length is 15 residues. CDR1 is KGHSH and CDR2 is LQKENI in the germline V gene. V was cut by 3 bases and J by 6 bases, with 17 bases left in between. As DNA, the CDR3 is TGTGCCAGCTCACCGCCCGGGGGGGGAAGGCCTGAAGCTTTCTTT. Amino acids: CASSPPGGGRPEAFF.

The chain joins TRBV4-2 to TRBJ2-3, with D possibly matching TRBD2 (5 bases). The germline V gene encodes CDR1 LGHNA and CDR2 YNFKEQ. The CDR3 consists of 15 residues. V lost 0 bases to trimming and J lost 6 bases, with 13 bases between them. CDR3: CASSQEAVWEDTQYF. CDR3 nucleotides: TGTGCCAGCAGCCAAGAAGCGGTTTGGGAGGATACGCAGTATTTT.

The chain combines TRBV7-2 with TRBJ1-2, with D perhaps TRBD1 (6 bases). The germline gives CDR1 SGHTA, CDR2 FQGNSA. CDR3 length equals 13 residues. The ends were cut back, 5 bases at V and 8 bases at J, with 15 bases in the middle. As DNA, the CDR3 is TGTGCCAGCAGCCCGGACAGAGTGTGGGGCTACACCTTC. Protein product: CASSPDRVWGYTF.

This clone was seen only once. The chain has TRBV9 and TRBJ1-2; possibly TRBD1 for D (5 bases). CDR3 size: 15 residues. Trimming removed 2 bases from V and 6 bases from J, with 17 bases in between. The germline gives CDR1 SGDLS, CDR2 YYNGEE. The CDR3 DNA is TGTGCCAGCAGCGTGGAGAGTGGGGGTTATGATGGCTACACCTTC. It is translated as CASSVESGGYDGYTF.

This sequence joins TRBV5-1 and TRBJ2-5, with TRBD2 identical over 7 bases. CDR1 is SGHRS and CDR2 is YFSETQ in the germline V gene. This CDR3 region has 14 residues. V shed 4 bases, J shed 4 bases, and the junction held 7 bases outside the gene matches. The CDR3 here is CASSRGLGRETQYF. Written as DNA, the CDR3 is TGCGCCAGCAGCAGAGGACTAGGCCGAGAGACCCAGTACTTC.

The chain couples TRBV10-2 to TRBJ2-1; D gene ambiguous. This CDR3 has 12 amino acids. Trimming removed 8 bases from V and 6 bases from J, with 11 bases in between. Germline lookup yields CDR1 WSHSY and CDR2 SAAADI. The CDR3 sequence is CASAGPGNEQFF. Written as DNA, the CDR3 is TGCGCCAGCGCCGGTCCGGGCAATGAGCAGTTCTTC.

The chain has TRBV6-1 and TRBJ2-7; 11 bases line up with TRBD1. The germline gives CDR1 MNHNS, CDR2 SASEGT. V gave up 7 bases and J gave up 0 bases; unmatched junction bases: 5. The CDR3 length is 15 residues. CDR3: CASKTGTGGSYEQYF. Here the CDR3 DNA reads TGTGCCAGCAAAACCGGGACAGGGGGCTCCTACGAGCAGTACTTC.

The V and J genes are TRBV5-1 and TRBJ2-3, with D tentatively TRBD1 (5 bases). This CDR3 is 15 amino acids long. V was clipped by 4 bases and J by 2 bases, with 14 bases between them. The germline V gene encodes CDR1 SGHRS and CDR2 YFSETQ. The CDR3: CASSRRTHSTDTQYF. For the CDR3, the DNA is TGCGCCAGCAGCAGAAGGACACACTCCACAGATACGCAGTATTTT.

The rearrangement uses TRBV6-5 and TRBJ2-5, with D possibly TRBD1 on 6 matching bases. There are 14 residues in the CDR3. Trimming removed 6 bases from V and 4 bases from J, with 15 bases in between. Germline CDR1 reads MNHEY; CDR2 reads SVGAGI. For the CDR3, the DNA is TGTGCCAGCAGAAGGGGGTTAGGGATAGAGACCCAGTACTTC. Protein product: CASRRGLGIETQYF.